One T cell receptor beta chain is described in this entry. This CDR3 has 16 amino acids. J lost 6 bases, V lost 0 bases, and 10 bases had no gene match. Per germline, CDR1 PRHDT and CDR2 FYEKMQ (reference sequence). The data derive from a study of glioma-infiltrating T cells after dendritic cell vaccination. The method was immunoSEQ multiplex PCR; TCRdb's version includes in-frame clones alone and lacks a portion of them. The repertoire consists of around 62,000 clones, with approximately 85% occurring once and the leading ten covering about 9%. The TCR comes from a human donor with glioblastoma. This chain links TRBV13 with TRBJ2-7; the match to TRBD1 covers 8 bases. The specimen was blood, collected before dendritic cell vaccination. CDR3 region: CASSLGLRDRIGEQYF. The CDR3 DNA sequence: TGTGCCAGCAGCTTAGGCCTGCGGGACAGGATCGGCGAGCAGTACTTC.